This entry concerns a single TCR beta chain. Its antigen has not been determined. There are no base qualities to consult, and no much larger clone falls within one base. This entry belongs to a study of blood T cell dynamics during melanoma immunotherapy (dated by TCRdb to the early 2020s). Regarding the study in general: All patients had metastatic melanoma and were given first-line pembrolizumab or nivolumab plus ipilimumab as standard of care in the United Kingdom. To find early correlates of response, peripheral T cell receptor repertoires were profiled in metastatic melanoma patients before and after one cycle of checkpoint inhibitor therapy. The training cohort consisted of consecutive patients, while an additional independent group of patients from the same centre was pooled to form an external validation set.

The sample's time point label is to be understood as: week 3, after first cycle of checkpoint inhibitor. Blood was sampled before treatment (T0) and at week 3 (W3), after the first cycle of checkpoint blockade. Except for a couple of patients with rapid clinical progression, response was assessed 12 weeks after the first infusion by RECIST 1.1; disease control meant complete response, partial response or stable disease. Any patient who had received prior systemic cancer treatment, was on concomitant immunosuppressant therapy or had synchronous other active malignancies was excluded. To track both circulating cells and T cell turnover, TCR beta was sequenced from bulk PBMC as well as from plasma cell-free DNA. Lymphoprep and SepMate tubes were used to isolate PBMC from blood, and red cell lysis was then performed. QIAamp DNA Blood Mini kits were used to extract DNA from PBMC and sorted T cell subsets.

General conclusions and limits of the study: Patients who later achieved disease control showed a bifurcated PBMC repertoire reorganization at W3, with increased clonality or increased diversity, unlike progressors. The relatively small sample size was recognized as a factor that could limit how well the results generalize. Whether the T cell clones behind the repertoire changes were melanoma-specific or instead reflected general immune activation was something the study could not determine.

Every bulk PBMC sample had a fixed 350 ng of DNA loaded. The immunoSEQ TCRb Assay kit was used according to manufacturer instructions to amplify TCR beta CDR3 sequences from genomic DNA. The KAPA Library Quantification Kit for Illumina platforms was used to quantify pooled libraries by qPCR. Pooled libraries were clustered at about 0.6-1.2 pM and sequenced on an Illumina NextSeq 500. From the authors' description of their analysis: TCR data were analyzed using immunoSEQ ANALYZER and the R LymphoSeq package. A rearrangement efficiency score was calculated as productive divided by the sum of productive and non-productive CDR3 sequences. Within each patient, timepoints were compared pairwise for clonality, measured with the Gini coefficient, and for diversity, measured with the Renyi index at alpha=1. Clonal relatedness used an edit distance of 3, and repertoire similarity used the Bhattacharyya coefficient, both computed in LymphoSeq. To classify response, a linear discriminant analysis based on week-3 changes in clonality and diversity was built with the R MASS and caret packages. Sourced from immuneACCESS, this table was stored by TCRdb with only in-frame sequences that have V and J called. A share of the clones is absent; for the studies checked, an unresolved V gene accounts for under half, and the remainder has no known explanation. The V and J calls and clone size were taken over from that table, and D and trimming were inferred from the DNA. Here the sample has about 10,000 clones; approximately 91% occur a single time. The ten largest clones add up to just over 4% of the sample.

The cysteine opens and the phenylalanine closes a CDR3 of 17 amino acids. This entry keeps only the CDR3 DNA: 51 bases, framed from base 1. Between the V and J ends, shortened by 4 bases and 0 bases respectively, the junction contains 17 bases. CDR1 SGDLS and CDR2 YYNGEE are derived from the germline V gene. The V and J genes are TRBV9 and TRBJ2-1, with TRBD2 as a weak D call on 6 bases. This TCR came from a human donor with melanoma. The sample was blood, taken from a patient treated with checkpoint blockade. For the CDR3, the sequence is CASSSRLAVSSYNEQFF. Read as DNA, the sequence is TGTGCCAGCAGCTCCCGTTTAGCGGTGAGCTCCTACAATGAGCAGTTCTTC.